This section outlines one T cell receptor (beta chain) sequence together with its context. The data stem from a study of blood T cell repertoires in COVID-19. Study in general: The origin of the acute and convalescent COVID-19 samples was the United States, Italy and Spain. PBMCs, B-cell-depleted T cells, or T cells provided the cDNA or gDNA that made up the material.

Sequenced by immunoSEQ multiplex PCR; TCRdb stores in-frame clones only, minus some. The sample consists of fewer than 200,000 clones, 70% to 85% of them appearing once. The CDR3 contains 14 residues. V was clipped by 3 bases and J by 6 bases; unmatched bases: 3. Germline V gene data show CDR1 as KGHSH and CDR2 as LQKENI. The V and J genes are TRBV18 and TRBJ2-7, with 12 bases lining up with TRBD2. The TCR sequence derives from a woman older than 75 with acute or convalescent COVID-19. The sequencing input was peripheral blood. The CDR3 is CASSPPSGRGEQYF. The CDR3 DNA sequence: TGTGCCAGCTCACCTCCTAGCGGGAGGGGCGAGCAGTACTTC. The full variable domain, with the rest looked up from reference TRBV18 and TRBJ2-7, is NAGVMQNPRHLVRRRGQEARLRCSPMKGHSHVYWYRQLPEEGLKFMVYLQKENIIDESGMPKERFSAEFPKEGPSILRIQQVVRGDSAAYFCASSPPSGRGEQYFGPGTRLTVT.